The TCR beta chain described here comes from a study of PD-L1 blockade in urothelial cancer. Indicated time point: pretreatment peripheral blood. Per the germline V gene, CDR1 is SGHRS and CDR2 is YFSETQ. The CDR3 sequence is 17 residues long. The V gene end was trimmed by 2 bases and the J gene end by 0 bases; junction bases not matched to a gene: 8. The method was immunoSEQ multiplex PCR; TCRdb's version includes in-frame clones alone and lacks a portion of them. This sample has tens of thousands of clones; around 90% occur once, and the top ten carry around 1.7%. The rearrangement uses TRBV5-1 and TRBJ2-1; the match to TRBD2 covers 7 bases. The receptor was derived from a man aged 55 to 70 with urothelial cancer. The specimen comprised PBMCs, sampled around atezolizumab (anti-PD-L1) treatment. The CDR3 loop is CASSFNMGGSSYNEQFF. The CDR3 DNA sequence: TGCGCCAGCAGCTTCAATATGGGGGGGTCCTCCTACAATGAGCAGTTCTTC.